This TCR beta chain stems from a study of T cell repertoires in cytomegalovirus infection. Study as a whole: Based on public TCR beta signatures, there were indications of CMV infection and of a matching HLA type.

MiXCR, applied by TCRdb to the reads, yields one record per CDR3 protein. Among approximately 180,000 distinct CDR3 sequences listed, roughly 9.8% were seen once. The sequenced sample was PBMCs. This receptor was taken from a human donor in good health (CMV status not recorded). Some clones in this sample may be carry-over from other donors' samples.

Written as DNA, the CDR3 is TGTGCCAGCACCTGGACAGGGAGCGCCTACGAGCAGTACTTC. Translated: CASTWTGSAYEQYF. V usage is TRBV7-9 and J usage is TRBJ2-7, with 8 bases lining up with TRBD1. J lost 2 bases, V lost 7 bases, and 7 bases had no gene match. CDR3 length: 14 residues. In germline, CDR1 is SEHNR, CDR2 FQNEAQ (reference sequence).